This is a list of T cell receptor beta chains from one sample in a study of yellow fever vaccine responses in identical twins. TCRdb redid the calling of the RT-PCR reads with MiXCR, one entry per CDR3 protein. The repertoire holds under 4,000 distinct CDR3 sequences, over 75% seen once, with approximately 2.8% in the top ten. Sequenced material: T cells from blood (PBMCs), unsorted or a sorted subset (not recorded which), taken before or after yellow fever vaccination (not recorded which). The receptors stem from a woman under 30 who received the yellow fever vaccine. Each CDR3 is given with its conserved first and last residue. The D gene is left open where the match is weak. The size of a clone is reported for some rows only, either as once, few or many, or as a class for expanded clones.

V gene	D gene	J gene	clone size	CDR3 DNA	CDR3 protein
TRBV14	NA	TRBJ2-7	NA	TGTGCCAGCAGCCAGCGACAGCTATACGAGCAGTACTTC	CASSQRQLYEQYF
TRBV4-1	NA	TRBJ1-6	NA	TGCGCCAGCAGCCCAGAGCCAGGGTCTTATAATTCACCCCTCCACTTT	CASSPEPGSYNSPLHF
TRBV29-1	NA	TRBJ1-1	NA	TGCAGCGTTGTGGGGGGGACCGAAGCTTTCTTT	CSVVGGTEAFF
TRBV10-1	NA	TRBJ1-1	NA	TGCGCCAGCAGTGAGTCGACTCAGGCAGTAAACCATTTCTTT	CASSESTQAVNHFF
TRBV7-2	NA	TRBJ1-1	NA	TGTGCCAGCAGCTTAGCTGAATCGAACACTGAAGCTTTCTTT	CASSLAESNTEAFF
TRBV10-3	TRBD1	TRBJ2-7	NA	TGTGCCATCAGTGAGTCCCTCCGGGACAGGGCGACCTACGAGCAGTACTTC	CAISESLRDRATYEQYF
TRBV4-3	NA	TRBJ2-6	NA	TGCGCCAGCAGCCAAGATTTTCAATCTGGGGCCAACGTCCTGACTTTC	CASSQDFQSGANVLTF
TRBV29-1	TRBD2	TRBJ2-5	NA	TGCAGCGTCGATCTGGGACTAGCGTGGGAGACCCAGTACTTC	CSVDLGLAWETQYF
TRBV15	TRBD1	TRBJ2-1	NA	TGTGCCACCAGCAGAGAGGGACAGAGCAATGAGCAGTTCTTC	CATSREGQSNEQFF
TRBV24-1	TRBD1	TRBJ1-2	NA	TGTGCCACCCTGGAGACGGACAGGAACTATGGCTACACCTTC	CATLETDRNYGYTF
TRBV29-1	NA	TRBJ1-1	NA	TGCAGCGTTGAGACCGCTAACACTGAAGCTTTCTTT	CSVETANTEAFF
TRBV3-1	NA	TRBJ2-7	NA	TGTGCCAGCAGCCAAGATCCGGCGGGTACCTACGAGCAGTACTTC	CASSQDPAGTYEQYF
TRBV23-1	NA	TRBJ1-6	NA	TGCGCCAGCAGCCAGGGCAGGGCAACCTATAATTCACCCCTCCACTTT	CASSQGRATYNSPLHF
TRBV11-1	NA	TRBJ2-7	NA	TGTGCCAGCAGCTTAGGGGGGTCATTCTTCTACGAGCAGTACTTC	CASSLGGSFFYEQYF
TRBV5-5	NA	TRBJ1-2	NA	TGTGCCAGCAGCTTGGCCGGTGGATCCCCGGGGGGCTACACCTTC	CASSLAGGSPGGYTF
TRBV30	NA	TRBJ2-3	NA	TGTGCCTGGAGTCCCACGACAGATACGCAGTATTTT	CAWSPTTDTQYF
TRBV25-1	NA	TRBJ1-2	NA	TGTGCCAGCAGTGGCCGGGACACGTTCTATGGCTACACCTTC	CASSGRDTFYGYTF
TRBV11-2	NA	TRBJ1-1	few	TGTGCCAGCAGCCGGGGGGGGCGGGTGAACACTGAAGCTTTCTTT	CASSRGGRVNTEAFF
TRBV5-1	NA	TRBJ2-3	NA	TGCGCCAGCAGCTTCAGGGTGCGGCAAGCAGATACGCAGTATTTT	CASSFRVRQADTQYF
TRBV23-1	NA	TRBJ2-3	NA	TGCGCAGGGAAAGTTACAGATACGCAGTATTTT	CAGKVTDTQYF
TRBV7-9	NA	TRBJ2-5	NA	TGTGCCAGCAGCTTAGCCCCCCGCGTGGAGACCCAGTACTTC	CASSLAPRVETQYF
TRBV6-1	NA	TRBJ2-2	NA	TGTGCCAGCAATAACCGATTCACCGGGGAGCTGTTTTTT	CASNNRFTGELFF